This T cell receptor (beta chain) is from a study of cytomegalovirus exposure and HLA in healthy donors. The germline CDR1 and CDR2 sequences are SGDLS and YYNGEE. V lost 4 bases, J lost 0 bases, and 16 bases stayed unmatched. The CDR3 contains 19 residues. PCR employed 60 Vbeta and 13 Jbeta primers. Measured with immunoSEQ multiplex PCR; TCRdb has only the in-frame clones, and not every one. Recorded for this sample: 200,000 to 250,000 clones. The sequence was obtained from a girl aged 2-10 years in good health and CMV-seropositive. The chain carries TRBV9 and TRBJ2-1, with 7 nucleotides matching TRBD2. Sequenced material: PBMCs. CDR3 region: CASSQSSIGAGDSYNEQFF. DNA of the CDR3: TGTGCCAGCAGCCAAAGCAGTATAGGGGCGGGGGACTCCTACAATGAGCAGTTCTTC.